A selection of T cell receptor beta chains follows, all from one sample in a study of blood T cells in healthy people across ages. TCRdb re-called the 5' RACE reads with MiXCR, one entry per CDR3 protein. The sample includes some 1.6 million distinct CDR3 sequences, almost 35% of them seen just once. The sequenced sample consisted of blood. Source of these receptors: a woman in her twenties or thirties in good health. Each CDR3 is given with its conserved first and last residue. A D gene is named only where the DNA matches it firmly. The size entry is marked missing in some rows and otherwise reads once, few, many or a size class.

j_gene,v_gene,d_gene,abundance,CDR3nt,CDR3aa
TRBJ2-3,TRBV2,.,once,TGTGCCAGCAGGGAGGACAGCGGCACAGATACGCAGTATTTT,CASREDSGTDTQYF
TRBJ1-1,TRBV10-3,.,few,TGTGCCATCAGGGGGGGGCCGAACACTGAAGCTTTCTTT,CAIRGGPNTEAFF
TRBJ2-5,TRBV5-1,.,many,TGCGCCAGCAGCTTGGGAGGGGCCGTGGAGACCCAGTACTTC,CASSLGGAVETQYF
TRBJ1-2,TRBV18,.,.,TGTGCCAGCCGAAATGTCAGGGGAGCTAACTATGGCTACACCTTC,CASRNVRGANYGYTF
TRBJ2-1,TRBV6-1,.,.,TGTGCCAGCAGCCCATCCAAAGCGTCTGCCAATGAGCAGTTCTTC,CASSPSKASANEQFF
TRBJ2-3,TRBV27,.,.,TGTGCCAGCAGTCCGCCCCTGGGAGAACAGACAGGAAAAGATACGCAGTATTTT,CASSPPLGEQTGKDTQYF
TRBJ2-7,TRBV20-1,TRBD1,.,TGCAGTGGATCCGGGACAGGGGACCCTCCCTACGAGCAGTACTTC,CSGSGTGDPPYEQYF
TRBJ1-5,TRBV7-4,.,few,TGTGCCAGCAGCCCCCGTGCTCCCCGGCATTTT,CASSPRAPRHF
TRBJ2-1,TRBV6-1,.,.,TGTGCCAGCAGTGCTCAGGGGTTCGACCCCTACAATGAGCAGTTCTTC,CASSAQGFDPYNEQFF
TRBJ2-4,TRBV6-6,.,.,TGTGCCAGCAGTTACTCGGAGTTTGACACCACAAACATTCAGTACTTC,CASSYSEFDTTNIQYF
TRBJ2-5,TRBV13,TRBD1,.,TGTGCCAGCAGCCGAACTTCAACGGGACAGGGAGGGACCCAGTACTTC,CASSRTSTGQGGTQYF
TRBJ1-4,TRBV7-6,TRBD1,.,TGTGCCAGCAGCTCAATGGGACAGGGGTTAGAAAAACTGTTTTTT,CASSSMGQGLEKLFF
TRBJ2-7,TRBV7-2,.,many,TGTGCCAGCAGCTTAGCGCGGTGGGGGGATGGGGGAACCTACGAGCAGTACTTC,CASSLARWGDGGTYEQYF
TRBJ2-7,TRBV18,TRBD1,.,TGTGCCAGCTCACCCGGACAGGACTCCTACGAGCAGTACTTC,CASSPGQDSYEQYF